This T cell receptor (beta chain) was found in a study of cytomegalovirus exposure and HLA in healthy donors. Overall study results and limits: A previous analysis found most TCR beta V segments productive roughly 90% or roughly 30% of the time.

As concerns this clone: The antigen remains unidentified.

The study ran its PCR with 60 Vbeta and 13 Jbeta primers. Some clones are missing from TCRdb's copy, which holds only in-frame ones; the method was immunoSEQ multiplex PCR. This table holds some 200,000 clones, 77% found once. The source of this sequence is an older woman in good health and CMV-seropositive. The sample consisted of PBMCs.

In nucleotides, the CDR3 is TGTGCCAGTAGTACCTTCGCGGGGGGCTCAAGCTCCTACAATGAGCAGTTCTTC. It is translated as CASSTFAGGSSSYNEQFF. The chain is built from TRBV19 and TRBJ2-1, with 8 nucleotides matching TRBD2. J was trimmed by 0 bases and V by 4 bases; bases with no gene match: 11. Germline V gene lookup returns CDR1 LNHDA and CDR2 SQIVND (reference sequence). The CDR3 loop spans 18 amino acids.